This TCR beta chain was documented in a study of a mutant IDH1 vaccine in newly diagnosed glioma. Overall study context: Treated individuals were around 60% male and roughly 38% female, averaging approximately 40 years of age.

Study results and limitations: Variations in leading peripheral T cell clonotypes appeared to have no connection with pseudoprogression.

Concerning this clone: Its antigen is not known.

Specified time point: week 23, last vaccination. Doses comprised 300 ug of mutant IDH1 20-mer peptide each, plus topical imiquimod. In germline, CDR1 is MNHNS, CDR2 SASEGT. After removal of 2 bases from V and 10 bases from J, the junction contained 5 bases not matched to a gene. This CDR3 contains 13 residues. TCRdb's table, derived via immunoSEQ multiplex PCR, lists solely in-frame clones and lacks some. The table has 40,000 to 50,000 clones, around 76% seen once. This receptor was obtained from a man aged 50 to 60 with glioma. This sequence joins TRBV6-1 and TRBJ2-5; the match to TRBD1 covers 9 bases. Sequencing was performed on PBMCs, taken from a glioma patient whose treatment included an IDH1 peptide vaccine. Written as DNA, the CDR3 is TGTGCCAGCAGTGAACGGGACAGGGTCGTCCAGTACTTC. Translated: CASSERDRVVQYF.